Below, 26 T cell receptor beta chains from the same sample are listed, as sequenced in a study of TIL therapy for anti-PD-1-resistant metastatic lung cancer. Time point in this sample: pre-treatment sample, taken before nivolumab and TIL therapy. Sequencing used immunoSEQ v3. Only in-frame clones appear in the TCRdb table, and some are missing; sequencing was by immunoSEQ multiplex PCR. The profile shows some 50,000 clones, around 79% of them singletons. The sample in question was blood, obtained at baseline. The receptor source for this set is a man aged 70 or older with non-small cell lung cancer.

CDR3 bases: TGTGCCAGCAGTTACTCAGCCAGCGACAGGGGAGCTGAAGCTTTCTTT. It codes for CASSYSASDRGAEAFF. The chain uses TRBV6-5 and TRBJ1-1; TRBD1 matches at 8 bases. Germline values: CDR1 MNHEY, CDR2 SVGAGI. Unmatched junction bases numbered 9, after V lost 0 bases and J lost 6 bases. This CDR3 is built from 16 residues.

In its sample, this clone was seen once. The V and J genes are TRBV27 and TRBJ1-4, with D perhaps matching TRBD1 (6 bases). With 5 bases removed from V and 6 bases from J, the gap between germline ends came to 16 bases. Germline assignment: CDR1 MNHEY and CDR2 SMNVEV (reference sequence). The CDR3 runs to 15 residues. CDR3 amino acids: CASSLGRGSDEKLFF. CDR3 bases: TGTGCCAGCAGTCTCGGCAGGGGTTCTGATGAAAAACTGTTTTTT.

A few counts support this clone. This chain links TRBV14 with TRBJ1-6, with a tentative D call TRBD1 (5 bases). There are 16 residues in the CDR3. Germline V lookup: CDR1 SGHDN, CDR2 FVKESK. The V and J ends lost 1 base and 8 bases respectively, with 15 bases between them. The CDR3 bases are TGTGCCAGCAGCCAAGCCGGGACCGGGGCGGATTCACCCCTCCACTTT. Its protein is CASSQAGTGADSPLHF.

This clone was observed once. The chain employs TRBV7-9 and TRBJ2-7; 11 bases fit TRBD2. This CDR3 has 18 residues. Losses at the gene ends were 3 bases for V and 4 bases for J; bases not matched to a gene: 14. Germline CDR1 SEHNR, CDR2 FQNEAQ (reference sequence). The CDR3 is CASSFEGVRTSGSYEQYF. The CDR3, as DNA: TGTGCCAGCAGCTTCGAGGGCGTGCGTACTAGCGGGAGTTACGAGCAGTACTTC.

The chain carries TRBV9 and TRBJ2-1; 11 nucleotides agree with TRBD2. The germline gives CDR1 SGDLS, CDR2 YYNGEE. Trimming cost V 3 bases and J 4 bases; bases outside gene matches: 9. CDR3 length equals 17 residues. CDR3: CASSAQTTSGRYNEQFF. DNA for the CDR3: TGTGCCAGCAGCGCCCAGACAACTAGCGGGAGATACAATGAGCAGTTCTTC.

The chain carries TRBV1 and TRBJ2-1; the D call of TRBD2 is as the table states it, not checked on the DNA. TRBV1 is deemed a pseudogene. The CDR3 sequence is 12 residues long. The CDR3 nucleotides read TGCACCAGCAGCCCTAATTACAATGAGCAGTTCTTC. Residues: CTSSPNYNEQFF.

In its sample, this clone was seen once. CDR3 DNA: TGTGCCAGTAGTGCCCGGGAAGCCAAAAACATTCAGTACTTC. This encodes CASSAREAKNIQYF. This rearrangement joins TRBV19 to TRBJ2-4, with a tentative D call TRBD2 (5 bases). Trimming shortened V by 5 bases and J by 0 bases, and 8 bases separated the two germline ends. Per germline, CDR1 LNHDA and CDR2 SQIVND (reference sequence). The CDR3 spans 14 residues.

V gene TRBV18 combines with J gene TRBJ2-7; D remains unclear. Germline-derived CDR1 and CDR2 are KGHSH and LQKENI. The CDR3 runs to 11 residues. Trimming stripped 2 bases from V and 3 bases from J, with 2 bases between. The CDR3 loop is CASSPDYEQYF. The DNA for the CDR3 is TGTGCCAGCTCACCAGACTACGAGCAGTACTTC.

The chain carries TRBV5-4 and TRBJ1-2; no definite D call. The CDR3 loop spans 15 amino acids. Looked up from germline, CDR1 is SGHNT and CDR2 is YYREEE (reference sequence). The V gene lost 9 bases and the J gene lost 0 bases, with 18 bases spanning the gap. The CDR3 coding sequence is TGTGCCACTATCCCCTTCCAACGGGCTAACTATGGCTACACCTTC. This sequence encodes CATIPFQRANYGYTF.

The V call is TRBV5-4, the J call TRBJ2-5; D gene unclear. The germline V gene has CDR1 SGHNT and CDR2 YYREEE (reference sequence). The CDR3 length is 17 residues. Trimming left V 0 bases short and J 1 base short, with 16 bases between. The DNA for the CDR3 is TGTGCCAGCAGCTTGGCCGTAGGCCCCGGCACCCAAGAGACCCAGTACTTC. This gives the protein CASSLAVGPGTQETQYF.

This rearrangement joins TRBV11-2 to TRBJ2-7, with D hard to call. This CDR3 has 12 residues. Per the germline V gene, CDR1 is SGHAT and CDR2 is FQNNGV. Trimming pared 5 bases from V and 7 bases from J, leaving 12 bases between. Written as DNA, the CDR3 is TGTGCCAGCAGCCGCCGCTGGCAGGAGCAGTACTTC. Amino acid sequence: CASSRRWQEQYF.

This chain uses TRBV7-9 with TRBJ2-1, with 11 bases identical to TRBD1. CDR3 length equals 13 residues. Germline values: CDR1 SEHNR, CDR2 FQNEAQ (reference sequence). Trimming took 7 bases from V and 8 from J; bases not matched to a gene: 4. The CDR3 DNA is TGTGCCAGCATCGGGGACAGGGGGGATGAGCAGTTCTTC. This gives the protein CASIGDRGDEQFF.

This chain links TRBV11-2 with TRBJ2-2; 9 nucleotides match TRBD2. The germline V gene has CDR1 SGHAT and CDR2 FQNNGV. CDR3 length: 16 residues. Losses at the gene ends were 5 bases for V and 3 bases for J; bases not matched to a gene: 7. CDR3 amino acids: CASSPRLAVDTGELFF. DNA for the CDR3: TGTGCCAGCAGCCCCCGACTAGCGGTAGACACCGGGGAGCTGTTTTTT.

The rearrangement uses TRBV7-7 and TRBJ2-1, with TRBD2 identical over 7 bases. The CDR3 spans 14 residues. Germline CDR1 reads SSHAT; CDR2 reads FNYEAQ (reference sequence). V lost 5 bases, J lost 5 bases, and 6 bases stayed unmatched. CDR3 sequence (DNA): TGTGCCAGCAGCCTCGCTAGCGGACACAATGAGCAGTTCTTC. Protein product: CASSLASGHNEQFF.

The V gene is TRBV6-1, the J gene TRBJ1-4, with D tentatively TRBD1 (6 bases). CDR3 length equals 13 residues. Trimming pared 3 bases from V and 10 bases from J, leaving 12 bases between. Germline V gene data show CDR1 as MNHNS and CDR2 as SASEGT. The CDR3 loop is CASSDRDIGKLFF. The DNA of the CDR3 is TGTGCCAGCAGTGACCGGGACATCGGAAAACTGTTTTTT.

The chain has TRBV28 and TRBJ2-3, with TRBD2 matching 14 bases. The J segment lost 10 bases and the V segment lost 4 bases, leaving 13 bases of the junction unmatched. The CDR3 has 17 residues. Germline CDR1 is MDHEN and CDR2 is SYDVKM. DNA for the CDR3: TGTGCCAGCAGTTCCGCTAGACTAGCGGGGGGGCGGTGGGCGCAGTATTTT. Encoded protein: CASSSARLAGGRWAQYF.

The chain combines TRBV6-1 with TRBJ2-7; D not resolved. V lost 4 bases to trimming and J lost 2 bases, with 15 bases between them. Germline CDR1 MNHNS, CDR2 SASEGT. The CDR3 extends over 15 amino acids. CDR3 residues: CASSVPRVGTYEQYF. The CDR3 DNA is TGTGCCAGCAGTGTGCCCCGGGTTGGAACCTACGAGCAGTACTTC.

This clone was observed once. This chain joins TRBV7-9 and TRBJ1-6; D not certain. CDR3 length: 13 amino acids. Trimming shortened V by 8 bases and J by 5 bases, and 10 bases separated the two germline ends. The V gene's germline CDR1 is SEHNR and CDR2 FQNEAQ (reference sequence). The CDR3 sequence: CASQEFNNSPLHF. The DNA of the CDR3 is TGTGCCAGCCAGGAGTTCAATAATTCACCCCTCCACTTT. Full variable domain (remainder filled in from reference TRBV7-9 and TRBJ1-6): DTGVSQNPRHKITKRGQNVTFRCDPISEHNRLYWYRQTLGQGPEFLTYFQNEAQLEKSRLLSDRFSAERPKGSFSTLEIQRTEQGDSAMYLCASQEFNNSPLHFGNGTRLTVT.

In DNA form, the CDR3 reads TGTGCCAGCTCACCCCTTGGGACAGGGGGCTCGGGAAACAATCAGCCCCAGCATTTT. It yields the protein CASSPLGTGGSGNNQPQHF. The V call is TRBV18, the J call TRBJ1-5; 12 bases are a match to TRBD1. J gave up 3 bases and V 3 bases, and 12 bases lay outside the gene matches. The CDR3 consists of 19 residues. Germline assignment: CDR1 KGHSH and CDR2 LQKENI.

V gene TRBV27 combines with J gene TRBJ2-5; 10 nucleotides line up with TRBD1. Per the germline V gene, CDR1 is MNHEY and CDR2 is SMNVEV (reference sequence). V lost 5 bases to trimming and J lost 2 bases; unmatched junction nucleotides: 8. The CDR3 loop spans 16 amino acids. CDR3 loop: CASSPGQGSLQETQYF. DNA for the CDR3: TGTGCCAGCAGTCCGGGACAGGGGTCCCTGCAAGAGACCCAGTACTTC.

CDR3 DNA sequence: TGTGCCAGCAGCTTAGCCCAGGGAAATTCACCCCTCCACTTT. Encoded protein: CASSLAQGNSPLHF. The genes are TRBV7-6 and TRBJ1-6; possibly TRBD1 for D (5 bases). The CDR3 sequence is 14 residues long. V lost 0 bases and J 7 bases, leaving 7 bases between the germline ends. Germline V gene data show CDR1 as SGHVS and CDR2 as FNYEAQ.

The chain recombines TRBV28 with TRBJ2-1, with unresolved D. V lost 6 bases and J lost 3, with 15 bases in between. The length of the CDR3 is 15 residues. Germline values: CDR1 MDHEN, CDR2 SYDVKM. The CDR3 sequence: CASRPLREIYNEQFF. The DNA for the CDR3 is TGTGCCAGCAGGCCCTTAAGAGAAATCTACAATGAGCAGTTCTTC.

This sequence joins TRBV28 and TRBJ1-1; D gene uncertain. Germline CDR1 MDHEN, CDR2 SYDVKM. Trimming cost V 7 bases and J 0 bases, with 12 bases left between them. CDR3 length: 14 amino acids. CDR3 residues: CASNTGGLNTEAFF. Here the CDR3 DNA reads TGTGCCAGCAATACTGGAGGTCTGAACACTGAAGCTTTCTTT.

J is TRBJ2-2 and V is TRBV7-9; TRBD2 agrees at 8 bases. CDR1 SEHNR and CDR2 FQNEAQ come from the germline V gene (reference sequence). The CDR3 is made up of 15 amino acids. After removal of 10 bases from V and 7 bases from J, the junction contained 14 bases not matched to a gene. This chain's CDR3 is CATLRREGRDGELFF. As DNA, the CDR3 is TGTGCCACCCTCCGACGGGAGGGCCGTGACGGGGAGCTGTTTTTT.

The V call is TRBV19, the J call TRBJ2-1; D is unresolved. CDR1 is LNHDA, CDR2 SQIVND, per germline (reference sequence). CDR3 length: 13 amino acids. Trimming left V 6 bases short and J 3 bases short, with 9 bases between. DNA of the CDR3: TGTGCCAGTAGCCCGTTACTCTACAATGAGCAGTTCTTC. As protein: CASSPLLYNEQFF.

The genes are TRBV28 and TRBJ2-7; unclear D gene. The length of the CDR3 is 11 residues. Trimming removed 4 bases from V and 5 bases from J, with 6 bases in between. Germline V gives CDR1 MDHEN, CDR2 SYDVKM. The DNA of the CDR3 is TGTGCCAGCAGTTCCTGGGACGAGCAGTACTTC. Encoded protein: CASSSWDEQYF.